This T cell receptor beta chain was captured by sequencing in a study of blood T cell repertoires in COVID-19 (TCRdb year 2020). Broadly, across the study: The collaborator samples originated in the United States, Italy and Spain and spanned the acute and convalescent phases of COVID-19. HLA class I and class II types, where available, came from metadata supplied by the sample provider rather than from assay-based typing. The repertoires were released in a freely available public database intended as a resource for research on the immune response to SARS-CoV-2. The material from the prospective study consisted of cDNA or gDNA derived from T cells, B-cell-depleted T cells, or PBMCs. The dataset comprised deeply sampled blood TCRbeta repertoires from subjects exposed to, actively infected with, or recovered from COVID-19. Nearly every sample came with metadata listing a de-identified subject ID, COVID-19 status, age in years and sex. The samples were drawn from two sources: the first 160 participants of the ongoing ImmuneRACE study, and over 950 subjects contributed by 6 global collaborators.

In this sample, this clone turned up once. The target of this receptor is not known. Base quality data are lacking; no much larger clone is found one base away. Including cysteine and phenylalanine, the CDR3 has 14 amino acids. The sequence is cut down to CDR3 DNA, 42 bases in frame from base 1. Reading the germline V gene gives CDR1 SGHTA and CDR2 FQGTGA. After removal of 7 bases from V and 7 bases from J, the junction retains 10 bases not matched to a gene. One collaborating source in Seattle enrolled patients during active infection and followed them longitudinally through the course of disease. Each collaborating institution followed its own protocols to collect whole blood in K2EDTA tubes. Collaborator samples were shipped for TCRbeta analysis as frozen whole blood, isolated PBMCs, or DNA extracted from either sample type. Overall study results and their limits: The quantity of clinical and demographic metadata differed by source and by participant and was supplied without curation.

TCRbeta CDR3 regions were amplified from genomic DNA by means of the immunoSEQ Assay, a bias-controlled multiplex PCR. The authors' pipeline ran thus. Within the assay, amplification of reference gene primers was used to estimate how many nucleated cells each sample contained. Sequence reads were collapsed and filtered to measure the absolute abundance of every unique TCRbeta CDR3 rearrangement. For each sample, productive Simpson clonality was calculated as the square root of Simpson's diversity index across productive rearrangements. TCRdb took over this immuneACCESS table, retaining in-frame rearrangements with V and J assigned. Such tables are incomplete; in checked studies, under half of the missing clones stem from an unresolved V gene, and the remainder is unexplained. V and J calls plus clone size are reproduced from that table; the DNA served to infer D and trimming. This sample is represented by over 150,000 clones; 70% to 90% of them were singletons. The ten top clones hold 15% to 20% of the sample.

Sequenced material: peripheral blood. In this chain, TRBV7-3 is recombined with TRBJ1-2, with 9 bases matching TRBD1. This receptor was taken from a man aged 50 to 60 with COVID-19, enrolled during active disease. The nucleotides are TGTGCCAGCAACACCTTCCGGGACAGGGTTGGCTACACCTTC. Its amino acids are CASNTFRDRVGYTF.